Included here is one T cell receptor beta chain sequence, with context. Measured with immunoSEQ multiplex PCR; TCRdb has only the in-frame clones, and not every one. The table records over 70,000 clones, about 94% of them present only once. This sample is part of a study of T cell changes during pregnancy in multiple sclerosis. This CDR3 is built from 19 residues. V shed 2 bases, J shed 0 bases, and the junction held 9 bases outside the gene matches. The germline V gene encodes CDR1 SNHLY and CDR2 FYNNEI. This receptor was identified in a female donor in good health, enrolled as a control in a pregnancy study. The J gene is TRBJ2-6, the V gene TRBV2; 8 bases fit TRBD2. The specimen was peripheral blood, collected in the first trimester of pregnancy. CDR3 in DNA: TGTGCCAGCAGTGAATGGGCGGGGGGCGGCTCCTCTGGGGCCAACGTCCTGACTTTC. This codes for CASSEWAGGGSSGANVLTF.